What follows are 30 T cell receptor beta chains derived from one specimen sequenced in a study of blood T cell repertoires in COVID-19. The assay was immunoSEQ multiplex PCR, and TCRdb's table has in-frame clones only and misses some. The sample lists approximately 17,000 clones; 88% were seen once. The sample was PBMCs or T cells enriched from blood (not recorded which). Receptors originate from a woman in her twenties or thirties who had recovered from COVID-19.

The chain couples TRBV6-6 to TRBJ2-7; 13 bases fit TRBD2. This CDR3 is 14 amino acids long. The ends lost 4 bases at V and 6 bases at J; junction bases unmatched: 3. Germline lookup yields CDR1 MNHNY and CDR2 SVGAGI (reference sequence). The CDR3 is CASSWTSGGGEQYF. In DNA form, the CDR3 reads TGTGCCAGCAGTTGGACTAGCGGGGGAGGCGAGCAGTACTTC.

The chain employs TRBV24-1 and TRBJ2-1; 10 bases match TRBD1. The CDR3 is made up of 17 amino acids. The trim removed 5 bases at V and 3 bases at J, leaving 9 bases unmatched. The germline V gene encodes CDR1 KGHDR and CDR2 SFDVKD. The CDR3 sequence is CATSGRQGAGDYNEQFF. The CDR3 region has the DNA TGTGCCACCAGTGGTCGACAGGGGGCGGGGGACTACAATGAGCAGTTCTTC.

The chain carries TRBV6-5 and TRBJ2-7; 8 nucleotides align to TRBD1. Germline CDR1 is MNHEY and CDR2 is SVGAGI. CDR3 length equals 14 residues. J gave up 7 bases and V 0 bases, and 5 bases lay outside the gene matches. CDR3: CASSYSGQDWEQYF. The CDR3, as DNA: TGTGCCAGCAGTTACTCGGGACAGGACTGGGAGCAGTACTTC.

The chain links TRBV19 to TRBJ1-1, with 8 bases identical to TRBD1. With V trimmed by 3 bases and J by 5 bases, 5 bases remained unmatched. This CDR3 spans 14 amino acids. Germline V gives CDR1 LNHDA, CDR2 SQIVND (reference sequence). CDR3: CASSIWDRQTEAFF. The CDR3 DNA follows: TGTGCCAGTAGTATCTGGGACAGGCAAACTGAAGCTTTCTTT.

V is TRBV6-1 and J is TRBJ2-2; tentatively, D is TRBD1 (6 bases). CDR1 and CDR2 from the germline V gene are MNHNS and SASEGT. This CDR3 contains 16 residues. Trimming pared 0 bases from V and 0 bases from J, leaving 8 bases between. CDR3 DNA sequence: TGTGCCAGCAGTGAAGCTCGGACAGCGAACACCGGGGAGCTGTTTTTT. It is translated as CASSEARTANTGELFF.

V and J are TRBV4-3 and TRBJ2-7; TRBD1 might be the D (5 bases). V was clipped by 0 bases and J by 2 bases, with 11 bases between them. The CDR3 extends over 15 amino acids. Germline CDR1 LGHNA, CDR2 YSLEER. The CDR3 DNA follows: TGCGCCAGCAGCCAAGAAGACAGAGTTCCCTACGAGCAGTACTTC. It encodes CASSQEDRVPYEQYF.

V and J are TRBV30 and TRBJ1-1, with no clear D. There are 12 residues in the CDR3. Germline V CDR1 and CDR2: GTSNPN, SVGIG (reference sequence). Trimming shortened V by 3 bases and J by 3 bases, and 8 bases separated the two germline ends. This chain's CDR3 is CAWRWEDTEAFF. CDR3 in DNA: TGTGCCTGGAGATGGGAGGACACTGAAGCTTTCTTT.

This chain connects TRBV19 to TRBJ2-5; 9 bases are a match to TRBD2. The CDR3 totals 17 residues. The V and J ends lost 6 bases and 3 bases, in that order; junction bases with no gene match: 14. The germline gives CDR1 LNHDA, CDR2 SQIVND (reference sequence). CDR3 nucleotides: TGTGCCAGTAGAGGGCCTATAGCGGGGGCGACCAAAGAGACCCAGTACTTC. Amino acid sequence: CASRGPIAGATKETQYF.

The DNA of the CDR3 is TGCGCCAGCAGCACGCCGGGACAGTACAATGAGCAGTTCTTC. It encodes CASSTPGQYNEQFF. This chain connects TRBV4-3 to TRBJ2-1, with 7 positions matching TRBD1. The junction had 5 bases not matched to a gene; V was cut back by 5 bases and J by 4 bases. The CDR3 length is 14 residues. Germline CDR1 reads LGHNA; CDR2 reads YSLEER.

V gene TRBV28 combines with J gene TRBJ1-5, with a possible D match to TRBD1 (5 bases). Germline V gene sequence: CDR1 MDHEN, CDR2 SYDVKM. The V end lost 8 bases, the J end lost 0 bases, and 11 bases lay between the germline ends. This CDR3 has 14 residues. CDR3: CASDSQGSNQPQHF. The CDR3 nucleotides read TGTGCCAGCGATTCCCAGGGTAGCAATCAGCCCCAGCATTTT.

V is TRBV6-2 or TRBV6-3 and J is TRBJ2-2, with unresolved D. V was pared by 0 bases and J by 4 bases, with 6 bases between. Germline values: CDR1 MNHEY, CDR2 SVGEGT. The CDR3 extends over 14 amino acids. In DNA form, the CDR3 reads TGTGCCAGCAGTTACTCGACGGGCACCGGGGAGCTGTTTTTT. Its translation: CASSYSTGTGELFF.

The DNA for the CDR3 is TGTGCCAGCCGGACAGGGAAGGGAAAACTGTTTTTT. As protein: CASRTGKGKLFF. This chain uses TRBV27 with TRBJ1-4, with 8 bases identical to TRBD1. The CDR3 totals 12 residues. Germline CDR1 MNHEY, CDR2 SMNVEV (reference sequence). Trimming removed 8 bases from V and 10 bases from J; junction bases left unmatched: 6.

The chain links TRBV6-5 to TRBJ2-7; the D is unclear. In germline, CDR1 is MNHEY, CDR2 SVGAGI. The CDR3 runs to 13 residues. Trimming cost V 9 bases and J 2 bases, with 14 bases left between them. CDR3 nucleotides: TGTGCCAGTAGTACCGCAGCGACCTACGAGCAGTACTTC. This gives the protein CASSTAATYEQYF.

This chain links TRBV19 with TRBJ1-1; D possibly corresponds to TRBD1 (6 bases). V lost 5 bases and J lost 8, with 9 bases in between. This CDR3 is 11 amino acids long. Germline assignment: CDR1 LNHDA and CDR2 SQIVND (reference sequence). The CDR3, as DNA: TGTGCCAGTAGTGTCGGGACAGAAGCTTTCTTT. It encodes CASSVGTEAFF.

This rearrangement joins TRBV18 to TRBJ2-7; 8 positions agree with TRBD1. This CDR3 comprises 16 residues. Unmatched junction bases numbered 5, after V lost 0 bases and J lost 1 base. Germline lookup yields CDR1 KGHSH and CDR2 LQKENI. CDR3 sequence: CASSPPTGQGSYEQYF. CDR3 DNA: TGTGCCAGCTCACCACCAACAGGACAGGGATCCTACGAGCAGTACTTC.

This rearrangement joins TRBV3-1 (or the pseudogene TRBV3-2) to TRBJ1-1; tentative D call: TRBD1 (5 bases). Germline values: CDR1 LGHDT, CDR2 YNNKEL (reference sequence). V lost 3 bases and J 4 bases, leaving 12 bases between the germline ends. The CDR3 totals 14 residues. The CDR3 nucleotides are TGTGCCAGCAGCCAGGCGGGGGGTGTCACTGAAGCTTTCTTT. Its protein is CASSQAGGVTEAFF.

CDR3 in amino acids: CASSRDRTYEQYF. DNA for the CDR3: TGTGCCAGCTCACGGGACAGAACCTACGAGCAGTACTTC. The chain has TRBV18 and TRBJ2-7; TRBD1 agrees at 7 bases. Germline loops: CDR1 KGHSH, CDR2 LQKENI. J gave up 2 bases and V 4 bases, and 2 bases lay outside the gene matches. This CDR3 is built from 13 residues.

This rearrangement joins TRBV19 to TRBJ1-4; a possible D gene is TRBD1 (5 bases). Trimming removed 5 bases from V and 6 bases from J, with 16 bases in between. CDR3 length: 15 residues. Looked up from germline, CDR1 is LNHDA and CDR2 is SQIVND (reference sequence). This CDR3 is CASSLAVGGYEKLFF. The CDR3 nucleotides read TGTGCCAGTAGTTTGGCCGTGGGGGGATATGAAAAACTGTTTTTT.

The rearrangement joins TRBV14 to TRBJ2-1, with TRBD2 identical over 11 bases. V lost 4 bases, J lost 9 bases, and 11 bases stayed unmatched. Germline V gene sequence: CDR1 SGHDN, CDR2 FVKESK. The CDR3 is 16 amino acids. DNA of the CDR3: TGTGCCAGCAGCCCCCTAGGCACTAGCGGGGGAATTGAGCAGTTCTTC. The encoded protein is CASSPLGTSGGIEQFF. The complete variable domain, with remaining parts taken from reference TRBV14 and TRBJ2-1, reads EAGVTQFPSHSVIEKGQTVTLRCDPISGHDNLYWYRRVMGKEIKFLLHFVKESKQDESGMPNNRFLAERTGGTYSTLKVQPAELEDSGVYFCASSPLGTSGGIEQFFGPGTRLTVL.

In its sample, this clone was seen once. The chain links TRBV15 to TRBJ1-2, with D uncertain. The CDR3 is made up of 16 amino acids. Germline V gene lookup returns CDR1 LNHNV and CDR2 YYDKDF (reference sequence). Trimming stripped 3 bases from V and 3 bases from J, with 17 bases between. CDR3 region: CATSSRNTEPHYGYTF. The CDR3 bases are TGTGCCACCAGCAGCAGAAATACAGAGCCTCACTATGGCTACACCTTC.

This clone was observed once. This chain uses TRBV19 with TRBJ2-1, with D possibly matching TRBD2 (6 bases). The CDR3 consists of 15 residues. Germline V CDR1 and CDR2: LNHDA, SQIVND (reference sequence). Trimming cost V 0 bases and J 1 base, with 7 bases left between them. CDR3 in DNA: TGTGCCAGTAGTATAGATGGGGGGTCCTACAATGAGCAGTTCTTC. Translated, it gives CASSIDGGSYNEQFF.

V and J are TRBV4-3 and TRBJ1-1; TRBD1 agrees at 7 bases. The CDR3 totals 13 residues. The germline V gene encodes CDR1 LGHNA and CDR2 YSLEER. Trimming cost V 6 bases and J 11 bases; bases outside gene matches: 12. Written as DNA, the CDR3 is TGCGCCAGCAGTCGGGACAGTCACAGGAGTGCTTTCTTT. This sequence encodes CASSRDSHRSAFF.

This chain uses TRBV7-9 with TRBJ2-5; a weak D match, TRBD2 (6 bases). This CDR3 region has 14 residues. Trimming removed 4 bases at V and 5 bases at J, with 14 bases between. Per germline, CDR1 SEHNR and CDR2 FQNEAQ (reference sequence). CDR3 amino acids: CASSSTRPGETQYF. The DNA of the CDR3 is TGTGCCAGCAGCTCGACTAGGCCGGGGGAGACCCAGTACTTC.

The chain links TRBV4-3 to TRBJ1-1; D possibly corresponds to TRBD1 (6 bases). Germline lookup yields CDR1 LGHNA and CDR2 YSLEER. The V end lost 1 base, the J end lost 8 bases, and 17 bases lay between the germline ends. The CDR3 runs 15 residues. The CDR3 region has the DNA TGCGCCAGCAGCCAAGGATACAGGGTACCCACCGAAGCTTTCTTT. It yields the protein CASSQGYRVPTEAFF.

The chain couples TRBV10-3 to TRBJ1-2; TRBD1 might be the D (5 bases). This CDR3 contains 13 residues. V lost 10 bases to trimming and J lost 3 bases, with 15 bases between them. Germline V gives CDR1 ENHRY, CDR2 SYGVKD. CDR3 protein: CATAGDGYYGYTF. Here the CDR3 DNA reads TGTGCCACGGCGGGGGACGGGTACTATGGCTACACCTTC.

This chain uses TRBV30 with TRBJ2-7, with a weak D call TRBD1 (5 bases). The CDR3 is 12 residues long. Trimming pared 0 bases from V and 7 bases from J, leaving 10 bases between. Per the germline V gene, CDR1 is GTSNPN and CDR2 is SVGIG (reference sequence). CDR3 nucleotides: TGTGCCTGGAGTGTAGGGGCGGAAGAGCAGTACTTC. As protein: CAWSVGAEEQYF.

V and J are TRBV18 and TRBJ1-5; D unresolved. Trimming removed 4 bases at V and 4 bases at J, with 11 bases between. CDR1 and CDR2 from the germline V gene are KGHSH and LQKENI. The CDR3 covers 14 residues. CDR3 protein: CASSLSRTNQPQHF. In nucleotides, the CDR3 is TGTGCCAGCTCACTGTCCAGGACTAATCAGCCCCAGCATTTT.

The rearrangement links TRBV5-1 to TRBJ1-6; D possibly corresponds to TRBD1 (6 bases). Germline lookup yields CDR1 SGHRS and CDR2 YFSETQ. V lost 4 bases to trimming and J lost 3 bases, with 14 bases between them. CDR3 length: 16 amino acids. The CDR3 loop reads CASSPAADSYNSPLHF. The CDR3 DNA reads TGCGCCAGCAGCCCCGCTGCGGACAGCTATAATTCACCCCTCCACTTT.

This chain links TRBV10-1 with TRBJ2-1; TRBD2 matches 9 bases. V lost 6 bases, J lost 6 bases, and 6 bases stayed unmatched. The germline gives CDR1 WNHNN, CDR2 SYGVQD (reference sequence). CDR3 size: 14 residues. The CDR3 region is CASSRSGGPNEQFF. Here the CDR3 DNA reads TGCGCCAGCAGCCGTAGCGGGGGTCCCAATGAGCAGTTCTTC.

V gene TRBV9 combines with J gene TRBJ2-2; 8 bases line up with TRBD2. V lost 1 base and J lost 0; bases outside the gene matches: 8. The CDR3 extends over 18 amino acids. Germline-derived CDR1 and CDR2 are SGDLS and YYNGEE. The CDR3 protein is CASSVYSGGPSNTGELFF. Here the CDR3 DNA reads TGTGCCAGCAGCGTATACAGCGGGGGCCCTTCGAACACCGGGGAGCTGTTTTTT.